This TCR beta chain was found in a study of human versus mouse CDR3 diversity and MHC coevolution. Study-wide context: Samples had between 0.6 x 10^7 and 1.6 x 10^7 valid reads.

Assay: immunoSEQ multiplex PCR; the TCRdb copy retains only in-frame clones and omits some. The sample yields fewer than 100,000 clones, 90% to 95% seen once. This CDR3 contains 14 residues. Germline CDR1 is SGHAT and CDR2 is FQNNGV. The V and J ends lost 2 bases and 2 bases respectively, with 9 bases between them. Overall study findings and caveats: By iCHAO1, human TCR beta clonotypes numbered 1.5 million to 2 million, the most. The lowest clonal inequality scores came from most of the three human donors.

As for this clone: The antigen is undetermined.

Sequenced: naive CD4+ T cells from blood. Subset described: CD45RO-negative CD62L-positive naive CD4 T cells. The gene calls are TRBV11-2 and TRBJ1-2; D might be TRBD1 (5 bases). The TCR sequence derives from a person between 30 and 69 years old in good health. CDR3 sequence: CASSLSRQNYGYTF. For the CDR3, the DNA is TGTGCCAGCAGCTTAAGTCGACAGAACTATGGCTACACCTTC.